The 28 T cell receptor beta chains in this list originate from one sample, sequenced in a study of early T cells in non-severe SARS-CoV-2 infection. One entry per CDR3 protein, called by TCRdb with MiXCR from the 5' RACE reads. This table holds about 61,000 distinct CDR3 sequences, about a tenth found once. Sequencing input: whole blood. Source of these receptors: an adult who was a healthcare worker with PCR-confirmed SARS-CoV-2 infection or an uninfected control (not recorded which).

This clonotype was seen many times. CDR3 sequence: CASSSSPLTGDYGYTF. DNA for the CDR3: TGTGCCAGCAGCTCAAGTCCCCTGACAGGGGACTATGGCTACACCTTC. The chain has TRBV7-9 and TRBJ1-2, with 8 bases aligning to TRBD1. Per the germline V gene, CDR1 is SEHNR and CDR2 is FQNEAQ (reference sequence). V lost 4 bases and J lost 3; bases outside the gene matches: 10. The CDR3 sequence is 16 residues long.

This clonotype was seen many times. The V gene is TRBV7-9, the J gene TRBJ1-1, with D uncertain. V was clipped by 0 bases and J by 1 base, with 3 bases between them. This CDR3 region has 13 residues. The V gene's germline CDR1 is SEHNR and CDR2 FQNEAQ (reference sequence). The CDR3 DNA follows: TGTGCCAGCAGCTTAGCGGAGAACACTGAAGCTTTCTTT. This translates into CASSLAENTEAFF.

The CDR3 nucleotides read TGTGCCAGCAGTTTGGCGGGGGGTCTAAACATTCAGTACTTC. Its translation is CASSLAGGLNIQYF. The chain couples TRBV12-3 or TRBV12-4 to TRBJ2-4; TRBD2 agrees at 8 bases. The CDR3 length is 14 residues. With V trimmed by 3 bases and J by 6 bases, 4 bases remained unmatched.

This clonotype was picked up a small number of times. The rearrangement joins TRBV5-5 to TRBJ2-1; TRBD1 agrees at 7 bases. The germline V gene has CDR1 SGHKS and CDR2 YYEKEE (reference sequence). The CDR3 runs to 15 residues. V trimming: 5 bases; J trimming: 0 bases; junction bases outside the gene matches: 5. CDR3 region: CASSKTGSSYNEQFF. The DNA of the CDR3 is TGTGCCAGCAGTAAGACAGGGAGCTCCTACAATGAGCAGTTCTTC.

This clonotype was observed at least ten times. The CDR3 sequence is CASSQDLAVNTEAFF. DNA for the CDR3: TGTGCCAGCAGCCAAGATCTGGCAGTGAACACTGAAGCTTTCTTT. The chain links TRBV4-2 to TRBJ1-1; D is undetermined. Germline CDR1 is LGHNA and CDR2 is YNFKEQ. The CDR3 is 15 amino acids. V lost 0 bases and J lost 0, with 8 bases in between.

Only a few counts were recorded for this clonotype. This chain links TRBV20-1 with TRBJ1-2; D remains ambiguous. The CDR3 runs to 10 residues. The germline V and J ends were trimmed by 6 bases and 5 bases, with 7 bases remaining between them. The germline V gene encodes CDR1 DFQATT and CDR2 SNEGSKA (reference sequence). The CDR3 loop is CSANLYGYTF. DNA of the CDR3: TGCAGTGCAAACCTGTATGGCTACACCTTC.

To note about this clonotype: A junction end diverges from the germline sequence, so it may reflect a read error. V and J are TRBV6-6 and TRBJ1-1; D remains ambiguous. Germline CDR1 and CDR2: MNHNY and SVGAGI (reference sequence). The CDR3 is made up of 14 amino acids. The CDR3 loop reads CACSYEALNTEAFF. Here the CDR3 DNA reads TGTGCCTGCAGTTACGAGGCGTTGAACACTGAAGCTTTCTTT.

This clonotype was recorded a few times. The chain combines TRBV5-1 with TRBJ2-1, with 7 bases aligning to TRBD1. Germline lookup yields CDR1 SGHRS and CDR2 YFSETQ. The CDR3 has 15 amino acids. V dropped 4 bases and J dropped 2; count of bases not matched to a gene: 6. Here the CDR3 reads CASSLRDSTYNEQFF. CDR3 in DNA: TGCGCCAGCAGCCTCCGGGACAGCACCTACAATGAGCAGTTCTTC.

V usage is TRBV11-2 and J usage is TRBJ2-5; D is unclear. Germline V CDR1 and CDR2: SGHAT, FQNNGV. The V end lost 4 bases, the J end lost 1 base, and 13 bases lay between the germline ends. This CDR3 region has 15 residues. Here the CDR3 reads CASSSIETIQETQYF. In nucleotides, the CDR3 is TGTGCCAGCAGCTCGATCGAGACCATCCAAGAGACCCAGTACTTC. The full variable domain, its missing parts supplied by reference TRBV11-2 and TRBJ2-5, is EAGVAQSPRYKIIEKRQSVAFWCNPISGHATLYWYQQILGQGPKLLIQFQNNGVVDDSQLPKDRFSAERLKGVDSTLKIQPAKLEDSAVYLCASSSIETIQETQYFGPGTRLLVL.

The chain recombines TRBV11-2 with TRBJ2-7, with D possibly being TRBD2 (5 bases). With 7 bases removed from V and 3 bases from J, the gap between germline ends came to 13 bases. The CDR3 extends over 13 amino acids. Per the germline V gene, CDR1 is SGHAT and CDR2 is FQNNGV. The DNA of the CDR3 is TGTGCCAGCAATAGGGTGGGGAGCTACGAGCAGTACTTC. Translated: CASNRVGSYEQYF. Looking up the rest from reference TRBV11-2 and TRBJ2-7 gives the full variable domain: EAGVAQSPRYKIIEKRQSVAFWCNPISGHATLYWYQQILGQGPKLLIQFQNNGVVDDSQLPKDRFSAERLKGVDSTLKIQPAKLEDSAVYLCASNRVGSYEQYFGPGTRLTVT.

This chain links TRBV6-6 with TRBJ1-2, with 11 bases matching TRBD1. Losses at the gene ends were 2 bases for V and 2 bases for J; bases not matched to a gene: 1. Germline assignment: CDR1 MNHNY and CDR2 SVGAGI (reference sequence). The CDR3 sequence is 15 residues long. The CDR3 reads CASSYGQGANYGYTF. The DNA of the CDR3 is TGTGCCAGCAGTTACGGACAGGGGGCGAACTATGGCTACACCTTC.

The chain couples TRBV29-1 to TRBJ1-2, with TRBD1 matching over 7 bases. Germline V gene lookup returns CDR1 SQVTM and CDR2 ANQGSEA. The J segment lost 13 bases and the V segment lost 3 bases, leaving 8 bases of the junction unmatched. The CDR3 runs 11 residues. This CDR3 reads CSVDITGAVTF. The CDR3 nucleotides read TGCAGCGTTGACATAACAGGGGCCGTCACCTTC.

This clonotype showed up many times. The V gene is TRBV14, the J gene TRBJ2-4, with D unclear. V lost 0 bases and J lost 6, with 9 bases in between. In germline, CDR1 is SGHDN, CDR2 FVKESK. The CDR3 has 14 residues. CDR3 coding DNA: TGTGCCAGCAGCCAAGACTGGCAGTTAAACATTCAGTACTTC. Its translation is CASSQDWQLNIQYF.

In its sample, this clonotype was seen many times. The rearrangement joins TRBV29-1 to TRBJ2-7; 9 bases agree with TRBD1. Germline V CDR1 and CDR2: SQVTM, ANQGSEA. Losses at the gene ends were 2 bases for V and 7 bases for J; bases not matched to a gene: 9. CDR3 size: 14 residues. The CDR3 sequence is CSVELDRGGSEQYF. DNA of the CDR3: TGCAGCGTTGAACTGGACAGGGGAGGGTCGGAGCAGTACTTC.

A few counts support this clonotype. The CDR3 nucleotides read TGCAGCGTTGGGGACTTGATGGGTGATGGCTACACCTTC. Its protein is CSVGDLMGDGYTF. This chain uses TRBV29-1 with TRBJ1-2; the D gene is possibly TRBD1 (5 bases). The CDR3 has 13 residues. Trimming took off 4 bases at V and 6 bases at J, with 15 bases between the two ends. Germline V CDR1 and CDR2: SQVTM, ANQGSEA.

The rearrangement joins TRBV5-4 to TRBJ1-6; 8 bases align to TRBD1. V shed 3 bases, J shed 0 bases, and the junction held 8 bases outside the gene matches. Germline V gene lookup returns CDR1 SGHNT and CDR2 YYREEE (reference sequence). This CDR3 is built from 18 residues. CDR3 in DNA: TGTGCCAGCAGCTCCGCAGGGGGCTGGGACTCCTATAATTCACCCCTCCACTTT. Translation: CASSSAGGWDSYNSPLHF.

The chain has TRBV28 and TRBJ2-7; TRBD2 agrees at 11 bases. Unmatched junction bases numbered 7, after V lost 6 bases and J lost 0 bases. The germline V gene has CDR1 MDHEN and CDR2 SYDVKM. The CDR3 consists of 16 residues. In DNA form, the CDR3 reads TGTGCCAGCAGACGTAGCGGGGGGGCTCTCTCCTACGAGCAGTACTTC. Translation gives CASRRSGGALSYEQYF.

This sequence joins TRBV10-1 and TRBJ1-1; D ambiguous. CDR1 is WNHNN, CDR2 SYGVQD, per germline (reference sequence). CDR3 size: 15 residues. V was pared by 0 bases and J by 7 bases, with 15 bases between. DNA of the CDR3: TGCGCCAGCAGTGAGTCGGTGGGTGATCGGAATGAAGCTTTCTTT. Residues: CASSESVGDRNEAFF.

This clonotype was seen a few times. The rearrangement uses TRBV27 and TRBJ2-3; 9 bases are a match to TRBD2. Trimming removed 4 bases from V and 2 bases from J; junction bases left unmatched: 4. The CDR3 runs to 15 residues. Germline CDR1 MNHEY, CDR2 SMNVEV (reference sequence). CDR3 nucleotides: TGTGCCAGCAGTTCCTCGGGACTAGCCACAGATACGCAGTATTTT. Protein: CASSSSGLATDTQYF.

V usage is TRBV2 and J usage is TRBJ1-1; unclear D gene. The germline V gene has CDR1 SNHLY and CDR2 FYNNEI. This CDR3 region has 11 residues. V was pared by 9 bases and J by 0 bases, with 5 bases between. The CDR3: CASRMNTEAFF. Here the CDR3 DNA reads TGTGCCAGTCGTATGAACACTGAAGCTTTCTTT.

The chain employs TRBV6-1 and TRBJ1-2, with no clear D. Germline V gene lookup returns CDR1 MNHNS and CDR2 SASEGT. CDR3 length: 15 residues. The germline V and J ends were trimmed by 1 base and 0 bases, with 9 bases remaining between them. This chain's CDR3 is CASSEVIWANYGYTF. The CDR3 coding sequence is TGTGCCAGCAGTGAAGTAATTTGGGCTAACTATGGCTACACCTTC.

The chain links TRBV7-2 to TRBJ1-6, with TRBD1 matching 8 bases. In germline, CDR1 is SGHTA, CDR2 FQGNSA. Germline trimming cut 2 bases from V and 10 bases from J; bases unmatched to any gene: 7. CDR3 size: 15 residues. CDR3 residues: CASSLTPTGVSPLHF. The CDR3 DNA reads as TGTGCCAGCAGCTTAACCCCGACAGGGGTCTCACCCCTCCACTTT.

At least ten counts were recorded for this clonotype. V usage is TRBV5-1 and J usage is TRBJ2-3; unclear D gene. CDR1 is SGHRS, CDR2 YFSETQ, per germline. The CDR3 has 14 residues. V was shortened by 0 bases and J by 1 base, with 6 bases between the two germline ends. The CDR3 here is CASSLVGRTDTQYF. The CDR3 DNA follows: TGCGCCAGCAGCTTGGTCGGGCGCACAGATACGCAGTATTTT.

This clonotype was seen repeatedly, ten times or more. J is TRBJ2-4 and V is TRBV28; D ambiguous. V dropped 4 bases and J dropped 0 bases, with 22 bases sitting between them. This CDR3 is 19 amino acids long. Germline CDR1 MDHEN, CDR2 SYDVKM. CDR3 loop: CASSYPQAHGSLAKNIQYF. The CDR3 bases are TGTGCCAGCAGTTATCCCCAGGCACATGGAAGTCTAGCCAAAAACATTCAGTACTTC. The whole variable domain, filled in from reference TRBV28 and TRBJ2-4, reads DVKVTQSSRYLVKRTGEKVFLECVQDMDHENMFWYRQDPGLGLRLIYFSYDVKMKEKGDIPEGYSVSREKKERFSLILESASTNQTSMYLCASSYPQAHGSLAKNIQYFGAGTRLSVL.

This clonotype was counted at least ten times. V is TRBV29-1 and J is TRBJ2-3, with a possible D match to TRBD1 (6 bases). The CDR3 contains 14 residues. Per the germline V gene, CDR1 is SQVTM and CDR2 is ANQGSEA. V lost 3 bases to trimming and J lost 7 bases, with 17 bases between them. The CDR3 spells CSVDGGHRTNTQYF. The CDR3 DNA is TGCAGCGTTGATGGGGGACACAGGACAAATACGCAGTATTTT.

This rearrangement joins TRBV11-2 to TRBJ1-1, with D perhaps matching TRBD1 (6 bases). The CDR3 totals 14 residues. Trimming shortened V by 8 bases and J by 1 base, and 14 bases separated the two germline ends. The germline CDR1 and CDR2 sequences are SGHAT and FQNNGV. In nucleotides, the CDR3 is TGTGCCAGCCCCGGGGGCAGGGCGAACACTGAAGCTTTCTTT. Translation: CASPGGRANTEAFF.

With regard to this clonotype: This sequence may be a read error, since a much larger clone differs from it by one base. The V and J genes are TRBV11-3 and TRBJ2-1; a weak D match, TRBD2 (5 bases). Trimming took off 5 bases at V and 6 bases at J, with 11 bases between the two ends. This CDR3 region has 13 residues. CDR1 and CDR2 (germline): SGHNT, YENEEA. CDR3 loop: CASSAGWINEQFF. The CDR3, as DNA: TGTGCCAGCAGCGCGGGTTGGATCAATGAGCAGTTCTTC.

A remark on this clonotype: This may arise from a read error, as a much more abundant clone is one base away. The rearrangement links TRBV27 to TRBJ2-3, with D possibly called TRBD1 or TRBD2 (5 bases each). The CDR3 sequence is 15 residues long. Trimming stripped 2 bases from V and 5 bases from J, with 14 bases between. Germline V lookup: CDR1 MNHEY, CDR2 SMNVEV (reference sequence). The CDR3, as DNA: TGTGCCAGCAGTTTACGGCCGGGACCACAAGATACGCAGTATTTT. Amino acids: CASSLRPGPQDTQYF.